These T cell receptor beta chains were read from a single sample in a study of shared clonotypes between healthy human individuals. Profiled with immunoSEQ multiplex PCR; TCRdb holds only in-frame clones, not every one. Of about 2.4 million clones in the sample, roughly 93% were seen once. Sequencing was done on a sample of naive CD4+ T cells from PBMCs. The receptors stem from a young man in good health. Some clones in this sample may be carry-over from other donors' samples. Each CDR3 is given with its conserved first and last residue. D genes are given only for firm matches.

j_call v_call d_call cdr3_aa cdr3_nt
TRBJ2-1 TRBV7-3 TRBD2 CASSLGLAGGSYNEQFF TGTGCCAGCAGCTTAGGACTAGCGGGTGGGTCCTACAATGAGCAGTTCTTC
TRBJ2-5 TRBV27 . CASSLRREETQYF TGTGCCAGCAGCTTAAGAAGAGAAGAGACCCAGTACTTC
TRBJ1-5 TRBV6-1 . CASRDNRDQPQHF TGTGCCAGCAGAGACAACAGGGATCAGCCCCAGCATTTT
TRBJ1-3 TRBV9 . CASSVAGSSGNTIYF TGTGCCAGCAGCGTAGCTGGAAGCTCTGGAAACACCATATATTTT
TRBJ2-7 TRBV5-4 . CASSRGRGVYEQYF TGTGCCAGCAGCCGGGGCAGGGGGGTCTACGAGCAGTACTTC
TRBJ2-1 TRBV18 . CASSLLSGEQFF TGTGCCAGCTCTCTCCTATCGGGGGAGCAGTTCTTC
TRBJ2-6 TRBV4-2 TRBD2 CASSQVRTGGLGANVLTF TGTGCCAGCAGCCAAGTAAGGACGGGAGGCCTTGGGGCCAACGTCCTGACTTTC
TRBJ1-5 TRBV18 TRBD1 CASSTTRDRQPQHF TGTGCCAGCTCAACCACGAGGGACAGGCAGCCCCAGCATTTT
TRBJ2-7 TRBV18 TRBD2 CASSPIIAGVYEQYF TGTGCCAGCTCACCGATTATAGCGGGAGTGTACGAGCAGTACTTC
TRBJ2-1 TRBV5-4 TRBD2 CASMKTSGGTYNEQFF TGTGCCAGCATGAAAACTAGCGGAGGTACCTACAATGAGCAGTTCTTC